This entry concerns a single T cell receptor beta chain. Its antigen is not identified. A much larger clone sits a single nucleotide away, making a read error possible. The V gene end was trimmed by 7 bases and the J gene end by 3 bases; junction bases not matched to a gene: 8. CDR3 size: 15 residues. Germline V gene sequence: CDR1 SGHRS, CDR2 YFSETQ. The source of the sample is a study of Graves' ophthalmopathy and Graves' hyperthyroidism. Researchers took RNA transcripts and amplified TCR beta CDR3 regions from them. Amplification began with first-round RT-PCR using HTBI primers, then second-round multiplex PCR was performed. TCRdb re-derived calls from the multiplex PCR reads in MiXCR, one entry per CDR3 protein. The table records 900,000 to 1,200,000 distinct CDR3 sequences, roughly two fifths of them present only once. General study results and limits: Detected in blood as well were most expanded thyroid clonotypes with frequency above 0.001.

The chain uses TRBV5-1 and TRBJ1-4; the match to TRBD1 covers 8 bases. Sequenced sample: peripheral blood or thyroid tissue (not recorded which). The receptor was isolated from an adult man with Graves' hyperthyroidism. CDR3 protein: CASGADRGANEKLFF. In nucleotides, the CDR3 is TGCGCCAGCGGCGCAGACAGGGGAGCTAATGAAAAACTGTTTTTT.